This TCR beta chain was identified during a study of cytomegalovirus exposure and HLA in healthy donors. In the study overall: Counted in an early data release were some 81 million unique TCRs from HLA-typed donors.

PCR involved 60 Vbeta and 13 Jbeta primers. Clones were sequenced by immunoSEQ multiplex PCR, and TCRdb holds only the in-frame ones, with some missing. There are 100,000 to 150,000 clones in the sample; roughly 79% occur only once, and around 1.9% lies in the top ten. Trimming left V 6 bases short and J 2 bases short, with 11 bases between. From germline, CDR1 is MNHEY and CDR2 SMNVEV (reference sequence). This CDR3 comprises 14 residues. This clone has a single count. Its antigen is still unknown. Study outcomes and limitations: TRBV6-2, TRBV6-3 and other indistinguishable V segments were excluded. High specificity and sensitivity for cytomegalovirus status were reported for the classifier.

The chain uses TRBV27 and TRBJ1-5; the D gene is possibly TRBD1 (6 bases). Material: PBMCs. The TCR originated in a woman aged 40 to 50 in good health and CMV-seronegative. CDR3 in amino acids: CASREGGGNQPQHF. CDR3 DNA sequence: TGTGCCAGCAGGGAAGGGGGGGGCAATCAGCCCCAGCATTTT.